This paragraph reports one T cell receptor (beta chain). Its antigen is undetermined. The sample belongs to a study of human T cells and chemical hapten exposure. The overall study: On 2 cm by 2 cm of upper inner arm skin, sensitization was performed with 2% DPC. Study-wide findings and caveats: There was no change with DPC sensitization in TCRs above 1 in 1000 frequency.

Germline V gene data show CDR1 as SGHKS and CDR2 as YYEKEE (reference sequence). This CDR3 has 13 amino acids. Trimming pared 4 bases from V and 7 bases from J, leaving 15 bases between. How the authors handled the data: The number of TCRs in each sample had a median of about 95,000 and spanned roughly 20,000 to 750,000. Each CDR3 protein is one row after TCRdb ran MiXCR on the RACE reads. For this entry, the V and J calls and clone size follow TCRdb and not the study's own pipeline. The sample has 75,000 to 100,000 distinct CDR3 sequences; 8% to 11% are singletons. The time point here: patch test 1, 2 weeks after DPC sensitization. Treatment noted: therapeutic diphenylcyclopropenone sensitization with weekly scalp DPC. The donor pool consisted of alopecia patients aged 18 to 70 years, considered suitable for DPC.

The sequences come from whole blood, collected in connection with sensitization to the hapten diphenylcyclopropenone (DPC). The chain couples TRBV5-5 to TRBJ2-7; no firm D call. This receptor was taken from a man in his forties or fifties with alopecia areata. Some clones in this sample may be carry-over from other donors' samples. CDR3 protein: CASSLQPYGEQYV. The DNA for the CDR3 is TGTGCCAGCAGCCTCCAACCTTACGGGGAGCAGTACGTC.